This T cell receptor beta chain stems from a study of blood T cells in healthy people across ages. Whole-study context: With template switching, about one barcoded beta molecule was captured per two T cells.

To note about this clonotype: Its antigen is not known.

Using a J-beta primer mix together with a sample-barcoded 5' primer, a second PCR was run for roughly 6 to 12 cycles. TCRdb redid the calling of the 5' RACE reads with MiXCR, one entry per CDR3 protein. The sample lists some 1.4 million distinct CDR3 sequences, approximately 38% seen once, with 7% to 9.5% in the top ten. The study, taken as a whole, reports: Considered underestimates were the diversity estimates obtained from one million T cells.

This CDR3 is 12 amino acids long. Germline V CDR1 and CDR2: SQVTM, ANQGSEA. V was pared by 2 bases and J by 7 bases, with 9 bases between. The sequence derives from a woman under 30 in good health. This rearrangement joins TRBV29-1 to TRBJ2-1; D is uncertain. Sample: blood. In nucleotides, the CDR3 is TGCAGCGTTGAAAGGCAGCCAAATGAGCAGTTCTTC. The encoded protein is CSVERQPNEQFF.